These T cell receptor beta chains were read from a single sample in a study of cytomegalovirus exposure and HLA in healthy donors. Assay used: immunoSEQ multiplex PCR; TCRdb lists only in-frame clones, some missing. The repertoire includes some 170,000 clones, about 75% of them detected once, and roughly 6% sits in the top ten. Sequenced: PBMCs. The receptors stem from a man between 40 and 49 years old in good health and CMV-seropositive. Each CDR3 is given with its conserved first and last residue. Fields, in order: D gene, J gene, clone size, V gene, CDR3 DNA, CDR3 protein. The D gene is left open where the match is weak. Clone size is shown for a subset of rows, as once, few, many or a class of expanded clone.

>NA|TRBJ2-5|NA|TRBV9
TGTGCCAGCAGCGTAGTTAGCGGCCCTCAAGAGACCCAGTACTTC
CASSVVSGPQETQYF
>NA|TRBJ2-6|NA|TRBV18
TGTGCCAGCTCACCAGGCGCTGAGGTTGGGGCCAACGTCCTGACTTTC
CASSPGAEVGANVLTF
>TRBD2|TRBJ2-3|NA|TRBV29-1
TGCAGCGTGACAGCGGGAGCGGCAGATACGCAGTATTTT
CSVTAGAADTQYF
>NA|TRBJ2-2|few|TRBV29-1
TGCAGCTTCCGAGGGGGTAACACCGGGGAGCTGTTTTTT
CSFRGGNTGELFF
>NA|TRBJ1-2|NA|TRBV2
TGTGCCAGCAATGCGGGAAAATTTGATGGCTACACCTTC
CASNAGKFDGYTF
>NA|TRBJ1-3|NA|TRBV5-1
TGCGCCAGCAGCTTGTCGGTCGTCTCTGGAAACACCATATATTTT
CASSLSVVSGNTIYF
>NA|TRBJ2-1|NA|TRBV29-1
TGCAGCGTTGAATATCACAATGAGCAGTTCTTC
CSVEYHNEQFF
>NA|TRBJ1-1|NA|TRBV28
TGTGCCAGCAGTATAACAGTACCGAACACTGAAGCTTTCTTT
CASSITVPNTEAFF
>NA|TRBJ2-3|once|TRBV6-5
TGTGCCAGCAGTTACGTCGGGGGAAGGGAAGATACGCAGTATTTT
CASSYVGGREDTQYF
>TRBD1|TRBJ2-7|NA|TRBV19
TGTGCCAGTAGCGCAACCGGGACAGTTCGCGAGCAGTACTTC
CASSATGTVREQYF
>TRBD2|TRBJ2-5|NA|TRBV5-5
TGTGCCAGCAGCCCGGGGAGGGGACTCCAAGAGACCCAGTACTTC
CASSPGRGLQETQYF
>NA|TRBJ2-4|NA|TRBV5-8
TGTGCCAGCAGCTTCAAGTTGAACAGTCAGTACTTC
CASSFKLNSQYF
>NA|TRBJ2-7|few|TRBV27
TGTGCCAGCAGCCATAGCTCCTACGAGCAGTACTTC
CASSHSSYEQYF
>TRBD2|TRBJ2-7|NA|TRBV7-8
TGTGCCAGCCTAGAGGTCCCGGGACTAGCGGCCTACGAGCAGTACTTC
CASLEVPGLAAYEQYF
>TRBD2|TRBJ2-7|NA|TRBV28
TGTGCCAGCAGTTTATACCAGCGGGAGGGCGAGCAGTACTTC
CASSLYQREGEQYF
>TRBD1|TRBJ1-1|few|TRBV18
TGTGCCAGCTCACGAACAGGGGACACTGAAGCTTTCTTT
CASSRTGDTEAFF
>NA|TRBJ2-7|NA|TRBV28
TGTGCCAGCACTAAAGGAGGCGACTCCTACGAGCAGTACTTC
CASTKGGDSYEQYF
>NA|TRBJ2-7|NA|TRBV7-9
TGTGCCAGCAGCTACGGGGAATACGAGCAGTACTTC
CASSYGEYEQYF
>TRBD2|TRBJ2-1|NA|TRBV11-2
TGTGCCAGCAGCTTAACCTCGAGGACTAGCGGGAGGTTGTGGCAGTTCTTC
CASSLTSRTSGRLWQFF
>NA|TRBJ1-2|NA|TRBV11-3
TGTGCCAGCAGCTTAGAGTACAGCAGCTATGGCTACACCTTC
CASSLEYSSYGYTF
>TRBD1|TRBJ2-7|NA|TRBV5-1
TGCGCCAGCGGAACTGGACAGGCCTACGAGCAGTACTTC
CASGTGQAYEQYF
>TRBD2|TRBJ2-1|NA|TRBV2
TGTGCCAGCAGTGAAGGGGAGGGGAGACGGGGCGAGTTCTTC
CASSEGEGRRGEFF
>NA|TRBJ2-7|NA|TRBV28
TGTGCCAGCACTCCCAGGGGACCACCCTACGAGCAGTACTTC
CASTPRGPPYEQYF
>TRBD1|TRBJ1-2|NA|TRBV6-6
TGTGCCAGCAGGGACACCGCAGGGGGCGAAATCTATGGCTACACCTTC
CASRDTAGGEIYGYTF
>TRBD1|TRBJ2-1|NA|TRBV2
TGTGCCAGCGAGGTCGACAGGGGGTTAGGCGATGAGCAGTTCTTC
CASEVDRGLGDEQFF
>NA|TRBJ1-1|NA|TRBV6-6
TGTGCCAGCAAACGAGAGAACACTGAAGCTTTCTTT
CASKRENTEAFF
>TRBD2|TRBJ2-2|NA|TRBV11-3
TGTGCCAGCAGCTTAACCGTAGGACTAGCGACTGACACCGGGGAGCTGTTTTTT
CASSLTVGLATDTGELFF
>NA|TRBJ2-2|few|TRBV6-6
TGTGCCAGCCGGCAGGACTGGGCCACCGGGGAGCTGTTTTTT
CASRQDWATGELFF
>TRBD2|TRBJ2-3|NA|TRBV7-3
TGTGCCAGCAGCTTGGGAGCGGGAGGGCCAACCGATACGCAGTATTTT
CASSLGAGGPTDTQYF
>TRBD1|TRBJ2-7|NA|TRBV11-1
TGTGCCAGCAGCTTAAGGTCGGGACAGGCACCCGAGCAGTACTTC
CASSLRSGQAPEQYF
>NA|TRBJ1-2|NA|TRBV13
TGTGCCAGCAGCTTATCAAACATGTTCTATGGCTACACCTTC
CASSLSNMFYGYTF
>TRBD2|TRBJ2-1|NA|TRBV9
TGTGCCAGCAGCGTAGACGGGAGGGCCAGAGGTTATGAGCAATTCTTC
CASSVDGRARGYEQFF
>TRBD1|TRBJ2-1|NA|TRBV7-9
TGTGCCAGCAGCCGTATATCCCCGGGACAGGGAAATCTCTTC
CASSRISPGQGNLF
>NA|TRBJ2-1|NA|TRBV7-7
TGTGCTAGCAGCTTAGGTAGAAGCAATGAGCAGTTCTTC
CASSLGRSNEQFF
>TRBD2|TRBJ2-7|few|TRBV7-2
TGTGCCAGCAGCTCAGTATCCGGGACTAGCGGTTTCTACGAGCAGTACTTC
CASSSVSGTSGFYEQYF
>NA|TRBJ1-4|NA|TRBV11-3
TGTGCCAGCAGCGAACGGTTAATTCGGAAACTGTTTTTT
CASSERLIRKLFF
>TRBD1|TRBJ2-7|NA|TRBV28
TGTGCCAGCAGCCTGGGACAGGGCCTTCTCGAGCAGTACTTC
CASSLGQGLLEQYF